This note documents a single T cell receptor beta chain sequence. The table came from immunoSEQ multiplex PCR; TCRdb's copy has only in-frame clones and leaves some out. The profile shows under 400,000 clones, 89% of them singletons. This sample is part of a study of blood T cell repertoires in COVID-19. In Seattle, patients joined the study during active infection and were tracked longitudinally. The sample was peripheral blood. This TCR was sampled from a woman aged 60-70 years with COVID-19, enrolled during active disease.

The DNA for the CDR3 is TGTGCCAGCTCGCGGGACAGCCTGAACACTGAAGCTTTCTTT. The encoded protein is CASSRDSLNTEAFF. The chain couples TRBV6-5 to TRBJ1-1; TRBD1 matches 7 bases. Germline V gene sequence: CDR1 MNHEY, CDR2 SVGAGI. The CDR3 contains 14 residues. V lost 8 bases, J lost 0 bases, and 6 bases stayed unmatched.